Following are 19 T cell receptor beta chains from one sample sequenced in a study of cytomegalovirus exposure and HLA in healthy donors. The data were produced by immunoSEQ multiplex PCR, yet TCRdb's version contains in-frame clones alone and is incomplete. The repertoire includes roughly 56,000 clones, over 90% of them detected once, and under 2.5% sits in the top ten. Sequenced sample: PBMCs. These receptors originate from a young man in good health and CMV-seronegative.

The rearrangement joins TRBV27 to TRBJ2-1, with D uncertain. This CDR3 has 15 residues. The germline V gene encodes CDR1 MNHEY and CDR2 SMNVEV (reference sequence). Trimming cost V 7 bases and J 7 bases, with 20 bases left between them. CDR3 amino acids: CASTRKPGGLNEQFF. Here the CDR3 DNA reads TGTGCCAGCACCCGTAAACCAGGTGGCCTGAATGAGCAGTTCTTC.

This chain joins TRBV6-5 and TRBJ1-5; TRBD1 aligns across 12 bases. CDR1 MNHEY and CDR2 SVGAGI come from the germline V gene. CDR3 length: 16 residues. V was clipped by 0 bases and J by 5 bases; unmatched bases: 2. CDR3 nucleotide sequence: TGTGCCAGCAGTTACTCTCGGGACAGGGGGCATCAGCCCCAGCATTTT. Translation: CASSYSRDRGHQPQHF.

V and J are TRBV11-3 and TRBJ1-1; perhaps TRBD1 as D (5 bases). The germline V and J ends were trimmed by 1 base and 5 bases, with 11 bases remaining between them. This CDR3 contains 14 residues. The germline V gene encodes CDR1 SGHNT and CDR2 YENEEA. The CDR3 loop reads CASSLGQGETEAFF. CDR3 DNA sequence: TGTGCCAGCAGCTTAGGCCAGGGTGAGACTGAAGCTTTCTTT.

This clone was counted a single time. The chain has TRBV29-1 and TRBJ1-1; D gene uncertain. CDR3 size: 12 residues. V gave up 3 bases and J gave up 5 bases, with 10 bases separating them. Germline loops: CDR1 SQVTM, CDR2 ANQGSEA. The CDR3 coding sequence is TGCAGCGTTGACTTTGGGAGGACTGAAGCTTTCTTT. This gives the protein CSVDFGRTEAFF.

The V gene is TRBV7-2, the J gene TRBJ1-1, with D unresolved. V was cut by 3 bases and J by 7 bases, with 24 bases left in between. The CDR3 runs to 17 residues. The germline gives CDR1 SGHTA, CDR2 FQGNSA. The DNA for the CDR3 is TGTGCCAGCAGCTTTATCGTTCGAGTTCACCCTACCCATGAAGCTTTCTTT. It specifies CASSFIVRVHPTHEAFF.

The chain recombines TRBV2 with TRBJ2-3; D is uncertain. This CDR3 contains 12 residues. From germline, CDR1 is SNHLY and CDR2 FYNNEI. Deletions cut 6 bases from V and 0 bases from J, with 4 bases between. DNA for the CDR3: TGTGCCAGCAGCGTTAGCACAGATACGCAGTATTTT. It is translated as CASSVSTDTQYF.

The chain uses TRBV30 and TRBJ2-3, with a weak D call TRBD1 (6 bases). This CDR3 has 14 amino acids. Trimming left V 3 bases short and J 4 bases short, with 14 bases between. Germline assignment: CDR1 GTSNPN and CDR2 SVGIG (reference sequence). The CDR3 region is CAWRETGIADTQYF. As DNA, the CDR3 is TGTGCCTGGAGAGAAACAGGGATCGCAGATACGCAGTATTTT.

The V call is TRBV20-1, the J call TRBJ2-7; D is uncertain. This CDR3 comprises 11 residues. CDR1 is DFQATT, CDR2 SNEGSKA, per germline (reference sequence). V lost 4 bases, J lost 1 base, and 5 bases lay in between. The CDR3 loop is CSAKHSYEQYF. The CDR3 DNA reads TGCAGTGCTAAGCATTCCTACGAGCAGTACTTC.

This sequence joins TRBV13 and TRBJ2-7; 7 bases line up with TRBD1. The J segment lost 4 bases and the V segment lost 5 bases, leaving 8 bases of the junction unmatched. CDR1 is PRHDT and CDR2 is FYEKMQ in the germline V gene (reference sequence). This CDR3 is 14 amino acids long. CDR3 nucleotides: TGTGCCAGCAGCGCACAGGGGAATGTGTACGAGCAGTACTTC. It specifies CASSAQGNVYEQYF.

The chain employs TRBV5-1 and TRBJ1-1, with D unclear. Germline loops: CDR1 SGHRS, CDR2 YFSETQ. There are 15 residues in the CDR3. The V end lost 4 bases, the J end lost 1 base, and 14 bases lay between the germline ends. The CDR3 loop reads CASSPSPGENTEAFF. In DNA, the CDR3 is TGCGCCAGCAGCCCGTCTCCGGGTGAGAACACTGAAGCTTTCTTT.

This clone was recorded once. The V call is TRBV18, the J call TRBJ2-5; no clear D gene. Per the germline V gene, CDR1 is KGHSH and CDR2 is LQKENI. Deletions cut 3 bases from V and 2 bases from J, with 13 bases between. This CDR3 region has 15 residues. The CDR3 here is CASSPFTPPQETQYF. In DNA, the CDR3 is TGTGCCAGCTCACCCTTCACTCCCCCACAAGAGACCCAGTACTTC.

This rearrangement joins TRBV28 to TRBJ2-2; D is uncertain. This CDR3 has 16 residues. Trimming pared 1 base from V and 2 bases from J, leaving 11 bases between. Germline V lookup: CDR1 MDHEN, CDR2 SYDVKM. CDR3 DNA: TGTGCCAGCAGTTTATCTGGCAAGTTCAACACCGGGGAGCTGTTTTTT. The encoded protein is CASSLSGKFNTGELFF.

The V and J genes are TRBV28 and TRBJ1-2, with 10 positions matching TRBD1. Germline CDR1 and CDR2: MDHEN and SYDVKM. This CDR3 spans 15 amino acids. Trimming removed 4 bases from V and 8 bases from J; junction bases left unmatched: 10. The CDR3 coding sequence is TGTGCCAGCAGTTCTGACAGGGGGCGCGGAGGAGGCTACACCTTC. This gives the protein CASSSDRGRGGGYTF.

The rearrangement links TRBV7-3 to TRBJ2-2; 15 bases are a match to TRBD2. The CDR3 sequence is 19 residues long. The germline V gene encodes CDR1 SGHTA and CDR2 FQGTGA. The ends lost 5 bases at V and 6 bases at J; junction bases unmatched: 13. The CDR3 loop reads CASSPSSSGTSGRPGELFF. The CDR3 nucleotides read TGTGCCAGCAGCCCCTCGTCCTCCGGGACTAGCGGGAGGCCCGGGGAGCTGTTTTTT.

The chain recombines TRBV9 with TRBJ2-7, with D unresolved. The V end lost 1 base, the J end lost 0 bases, and 8 bases lay between the germline ends. The CDR3 has 14 amino acids. From germline, CDR1 is SGDLS and CDR2 YYNGEE. The CDR3 region has the DNA TGTGCCAGCAGCGTAAGTCCCGGCTCCTACGAGCAGTACTTC. Its protein product is CASSVSPGSYEQYF.

This chain uses TRBV27 with TRBJ1-5; D gene unclear. V was cut by 6 bases and J by 7 bases, with 13 bases left in between. Germline CDR1 reads MNHEY; CDR2 reads SMNVEV (reference sequence). The CDR3 spans 13 residues. The CDR3 region is CASSPRERQPQHF. In nucleotides, the CDR3 is TGTGCCAGCAGCCCAAGGGAGAGGCAGCCCCAGCATTTT.

This rearrangement joins TRBV9 to TRBJ2-5; D is possibly TRBD2 (5 bases). Between the trimmed V and J ends, which lost 0 bases and 2 bases, there was a span of 8 bases. Germline V gene lookup returns CDR1 SGDLS and CDR2 YYNGEE. This CDR3 has 14 residues. The chain's CDR3 is CASSVARGQETQYF. The CDR3 DNA follows: TGTGCCAGCAGCGTAGCTCGGGGTCAAGAGACCCAGTACTTC. The full variable domain, its missing parts supplied by reference TRBV9 and TRBJ2-5, is DSGVTQTPKHLITATGQRVTLRCSPRSGDLSVYWYQQSLDQGLQFLIQYYNGEERAKGNILERFSAQQFPDLHSELNLSSLELGDSALYFCASSVARGQETQYFGPGTRLLVL.

V gene TRBV6-6 combines with J gene TRBJ2-5, with 9 bases aligning to TRBD2. Trimming cost V 7 bases and J 5 bases; bases outside gene matches: 8. CDR1 is MNHNY and CDR2 is SVGAGI in the germline V gene (reference sequence). The CDR3 runs 14 residues. For the CDR3, the DNA is TGTGCCAGCACCCCCCGGACTAGCGTGGAGACCCAGTACTTC. Amino acid sequence: CASTPRTSVETQYF.

Only one count was recorded for this clone. The V gene is TRBV25-1, the J gene TRBJ2-5; D perhaps matches TRBD2 (6 bases). The germline V gene has CDR1 MGHDK and CDR2 SYGVNS. This CDR3 region has 16 residues. With 3 bases removed from V and 2 bases from J, the gap between germline ends came to 16 bases. CDR3 DNA sequence: TGTGCCAGCAGTGATTACCCCGGGGGAAATCAAGAGACCCAGTACTTC. It specifies CASSDYPGGNQETQYF.